The T cell receptor beta chain under discussion was sequenced for a study of T cells after posttransplantation cyclophosphamide. Study-wide findings and caveats: Blood and skin or GI T cell repertoires showed limited TRB overlap. Donor CD8+ memory clones often dominated recipient blood repertoires at later times. Recipient CMV seropositivity and CMV reactivation strongly tracked TRB clonality.

This table comes from immunoSEQ multiplex PCR, and its TCRdb copy is limited to in-frame clones, with some not included. Altogether about 44,000 clones were found in the sample, and no singletons occur. This CDR3 contains 16 residues. Germline V gives CDR1 MNHEY, CDR2 SVGAGI. Deletions cut 0 bases from V and 0 bases from J, with 11 bases between. Peripheral blood was collected from the related graft donor on the marrow donation day. A few counts support this clone. Its target is not known. The chain is built from TRBV6-5 and TRBJ2-5; perhaps TRBD2 as D (6 bases). The source material was PBMCs. This TCR was sampled from a man aged 35 to 55 in good health, CMV-negative, and a related stem cell transplant donor. The CDR3 loop reads CASSYSQERDQETQYF. The CDR3, as DNA: TGTGCCAGCAGTTACTCTCAAGAGCGGGACCAAGAGACCCAGTACTTC.